The 14 T cell receptor beta chains below all came from one sample that was sequenced in a study of CD4 T cells in relation to SARS-CoV-2 and coronaviruses. Unexposed donor CD4+ T cells date from about 2011-2018, before the COVID-19 pandemic. CD4+ T cells were isolated from the cells after 10 days of culture. Produced via immunoSEQ multiplex PCR; TCRdb's table is partial and in-frame only. Of about 16,000 clones in the sample, nearly 85% were seen once. These receptors' targets are unknown. Source material: CD4+ T cells from PBMCs, cultured in vitro. These TCRs come from a human donor in good health.

This chain uses TRBV24-1 with TRBJ2-5, with 9 bases matching TRBD2. The CDR3 is 16 residues long. V lost 2 bases and J lost 5; bases outside the gene matches: 8. Looked up from germline, CDR1 is KGHDR and CDR2 is SFDVKD. This chain's CDR3 is CATSDWRSGSLETQYF. CDR3 coding DNA: TGTGCCACCAGTGATTGGCGTAGCGGGAGTTTGGAGACCCAGTACTTC.

The chain has TRBV24-1 and TRBJ2-3; D uncertain. Germline values: CDR1 KGHDR, CDR2 SFDVKD. Trimming removed 6 bases at V and 0 bases at J, with 12 bases between. The CDR3 loop spans 15 amino acids. The CDR3 coding sequence is TGTGCCACCAGTTTATCGGCGGCTAGCACAGATACGCAGTATTTT. Translated, it gives CATSLSAASTDTQYF.

The chain joins TRBV5-1 to TRBJ1-3; possibly TRBD1 for D (5 bases). The germline V and J ends were trimmed by 3 bases and 8 bases, with 18 bases remaining between them. Germline CDR1 SGHRS, CDR2 YFSETQ. The CDR3 length is 15 residues. CDR3 DNA: TGCGCCAGCAGCTGGACCGGGACTCGGGGGGACACCATATATTTT. This sequence encodes CASSWTGTRGDTIYF.

Worth noting for this clone: Distinct nucleotide sequences in the sample also encode this CDR3. The CDR3 loop reads CASSEQETQYF. DNA of the CDR3: TGTGCCAGCAGTGAACAAGAGACCCAGTACTTC. The chain combines TRBV2 with TRBJ2-5; no definite D call. Trimming removed 2 bases at V and 2 bases at J, with 0 bases between. The CDR3 spans 11 residues. The germline V gene encodes CDR1 SNHLY and CDR2 FYNNEI.

This clone was seen once. This chain connects TRBV19 to TRBJ2-3; 7 positions agree with TRBD1. V lost 5 bases and J lost 2; bases outside the gene matches: 4. CDR1 is LNHDA and CDR2 is SQIVND in the germline V gene (reference sequence). The CDR3 runs 14 residues. This CDR3 is CASSPGQLTDTQYF. The CDR3 DNA follows: TGTGCCAGTAGTCCGGGACAGCTCACAGATACGCAGTATTTT.

The rearrangement links TRBV19 to TRBJ2-7, with a possible D match to TRBD2 (5 bases). The V end lost 4 bases, the J end lost 5 bases, and 12 bases lay between the germline ends. CDR3 length equals 13 residues. Germline values: CDR1 LNHDA, CDR2 SQIVND (reference sequence). CDR3 sequence reads: CASSRGLSDEQYF. The DNA for the CDR3 is TGTGCCAGTAGTAGAGGACTGTCCGACGAGCAGTACTTC.

The rearrangement uses TRBV27 and TRBJ2-2; 9 bases are shared with TRBD1. The ends lost 5 bases at V and 6 bases at J; junction bases unmatched: 7. The CDR3 covers 15 residues. Germline values: CDR1 MNHEY, CDR2 SMNVEV (reference sequence). The CDR3 bases are TGTGCCAGCAGTGTTCCGGGACAGGGTTCCGGGGAGCTGTTTTTT. This gives the protein CASSVPGQGSGELFF.

This clone was found a few times. The rearrangement uses TRBV27 and TRBJ1-2, with 11 nucleotides matching TRBD1. This CDR3 region has 16 residues. The trim removed 5 bases at V and 4 bases at J, leaving 9 bases unmatched. The germline V gene encodes CDR1 MNHEY and CDR2 SMNVEV (reference sequence). CDR3 DNA sequence: TGTGCCAGCAGTCCACTCCCGGACAGGGGGCTCTATGGCTACACCTTC. Amino acids: CASSPLPDRGLYGYTF.

The chain employs TRBV19 and TRBJ1-2, with 12 bases lining up with TRBD1. This CDR3 is 14 amino acids long. CDR1 and CDR2 (germline): LNHDA, SQIVND (reference sequence). J gave up 7 bases and V 4 bases, and 4 bases lay outside the gene matches. The CDR3 DNA is TGTGCCAGTAGTACGGGACAGGGGGCGAGTGGCTACACCTTC. Translating it yields CASSTGQGASGYTF.

The chain couples TRBV3-1 (or the pseudogene TRBV3-2) to TRBJ2-1; 10 nucleotides match TRBD2. This CDR3 has 20 amino acids. V trimming: 4 bases; J trimming: 7 bases; junction bases outside the gene matches: 22. Germline V gene data show CDR1 as LGHDT and CDR2 as YNNKEL (reference sequence). CDR3 in DNA: TGTGCCAGCAGCCGGGATCTACGGGTACGAAGCGGGAGGGCCAGAAATGAGCAGTTCTTC. Residues: CASSRDLRVRSGRARNEQFF.

The genes are TRBV25-1 and TRBJ2-7, with 9 bases fitting TRBD1. Germline values: CDR1 MGHDK, CDR2 SYGVNS. CDR3 length equals 15 residues. The V and J ends lost 4 bases and 3 bases, in that order; junction bases with no gene match: 7. CDR3 nucleotides: TGTGCCAGCAGTGGTACAGGGGGCAGAATCTACGAGCAGTACTTC. This codes for CASSGTGGRIYEQYF.

The gene calls are TRBV19 and TRBJ2-7; TRBD1 might be the D (6 bases). CDR3 length: 13 amino acids. Trimming removed 3 bases from V and 2 bases from J, with 8 bases in between. Germline-derived CDR1 and CDR2 are LNHDA and SQIVND (reference sequence). The CDR3 spells CASSIRTAYEQYF. Written as DNA, the CDR3 is TGTGCCAGTAGTATCCGGACAGCCTACGAGCAGTACTTC. Variable domain in full (rest from reference TRBV19 and TRBJ2-7): DGGITQSPKYLFRKEGQNVTLSCEQNLNHDAMYWYRQDPGQGLRLIYYSQIVNDFQKGDIAEGYSVSREKKESFPLTVTSAQKNPTAFYLCASSIRTAYEQYFGPGTRLTVT.

The rearrangement uses TRBV19 and TRBJ2-1, with TRBD1 identical over 7 bases. The CDR3 extends over 15 amino acids. V lost 5 bases, J lost 5 bases, and 9 bases stayed unmatched. Germline-derived CDR1 and CDR2 are LNHDA and SQIVND (reference sequence). CDR3 bases: TGTGCCAGTAGTCTCGGGACAGCCATCGACAATGAGCAGTTCTTC. Translated, it gives CASSLGTAIDNEQFF.

This clone is a singleton in its sample. The V call is TRBV5-1, the J call TRBJ2-3; TRBD1 might be the D (6 bases). Germline CDR1 and CDR2: SGHRS and YFSETQ. Trimming stripped 0 bases from V and 3 bases from J, with 14 bases between. CDR3 length: 16 amino acids. CDR3 amino acids: CASSLATGLGTDTQYF. CDR3 DNA sequence: TGCGCCAGCAGCTTGGCCACAGGGTTAGGAACAGATACGCAGTATTTT.